This entry is about one TCR beta chain. Its specificity is unknown. The data belong to a study of CD8+ T cells in alopecia areata. General study findings and limits: Possibly as an HLA-related effect, TCR sharing across patients appeared less clear than in mice. Lesional scalp exceeded normal scalp in clonality, especially in alopecia totalis/universalis.

Sequencing used cDNA as its template, made by extracting RNA and reverse transcribing it. TCRdb's copy holds only in-frame clones and misses some; the assay was immunoSEQ multiplex PCR. Of fewer than 150,000 clones in the sample, roughly 66% were seen once. Germline CDR1 reads SQVTM; CDR2 reads ANQGSEA. V was shortened by 3 bases and J by 3 bases, with 8 bases between the two germline ends. The CDR3 runs 12 residues. The rearrangement uses TRBV29-1 and TRBJ1-1; D unresolved. The sequence was obtained from a human donor in good health. Sequenced material: CD4+ T cells sorted from blood. The DNA for the CDR3 is TGCAGCGTTGATCGGGTGGACACTGAAGCTTTCTTT. Residues: CSVDRVDTEAFF.